The clone carrying this T cell receptor beta chain appeared many times. Researchers attached unique molecular identifiers to individual cDNA molecules. Via MiXCR, TCRdb re-called the 5' RACE reads, giving one row per CDR3 protein. The table includes tens of thousands of distinct CDR3 sequences, around 13% detected once. The CDR3 sequence is 14 residues long. V lost 6 bases and J lost 0; bases outside the gene matches: 6. The V gene's germline CDR1 is SGHKS and CDR2 YYEKEE (reference sequence). The entry originates in a study of early T cells in non-severe SARS-CoV-2 infection. This TCR was sampled from an adult who was a healthcare worker with PCR-confirmed SARS-CoV-2 infection or an uninfected control (not recorded which). The gene calls are TRBV5-5 and TRBJ2-7, with 7 bases fitting TRBD1. The sequenced material came from whole blood. CDR3: CASIVDRVSYEQYF. The CDR3 DNA reads TGTGCCAGCATCGTAGACAGGGTCTCCTACGAGCAGTACTTC.